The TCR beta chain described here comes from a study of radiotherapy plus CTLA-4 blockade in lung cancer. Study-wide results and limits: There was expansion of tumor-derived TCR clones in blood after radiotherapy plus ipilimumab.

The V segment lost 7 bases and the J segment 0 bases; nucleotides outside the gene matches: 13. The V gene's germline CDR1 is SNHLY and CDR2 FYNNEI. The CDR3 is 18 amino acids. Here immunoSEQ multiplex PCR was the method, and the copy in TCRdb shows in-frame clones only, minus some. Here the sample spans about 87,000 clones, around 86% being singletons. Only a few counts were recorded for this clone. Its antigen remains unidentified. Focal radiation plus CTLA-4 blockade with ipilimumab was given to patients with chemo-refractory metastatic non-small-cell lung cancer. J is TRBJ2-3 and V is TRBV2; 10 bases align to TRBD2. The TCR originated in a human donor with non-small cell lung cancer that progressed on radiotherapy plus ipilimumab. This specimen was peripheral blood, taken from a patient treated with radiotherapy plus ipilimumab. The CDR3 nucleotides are TGTGCCAGCAATCTGCTGACTAGCGGGTCATCTAGCACAGATACGCAGTATTTT. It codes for CASNLLTSGSSSTDTQYF.